The rows below give T cell receptor beta chains drawn from one sample of a study of T cell repertoires in cytomegalovirus infection. TCRdb recomputed calls from the reads with MiXCR, one row per CDR3 protein. The sample lists 900,000 to 950,000 distinct CDR3 sequences; 31% were seen once. Their antigens are not known. The input for sequencing was cultured CD8+ T cells from PBMCs, taken from culture after CMV antigen stimulation. These receptor sequences come from a human donor in good health (CMV status not recorded). Some clones in this sample may be carry-over from other donors' samples. Both conserved end residues are part of each CDR3. D genes are given only for firm matches. Some rows mark clone size as missing; the rest say once, few, many or name a class of expanded clone.

j_call v_call d_call clone_size cdr3_aa cdr3_nt
TRBJ1-4 TRBV2 TRBD1 few CATGTGDFKTNEKLFF TGTGCCACCGGGACAGGGGACTTTAAAACTAATGAAAAACTGTTTTTT
TRBJ2-2 TRBV12-3/TRBV12-4 TRBD1 few CASNVLDRGRPTGTGELFF TGTGCCAGCAACGTGTTGGACAGGGGACGCCCCACGGGAACCGGGGAGCTGTTTTTT
TRBJ2-1 TRBV6-6 NA many CASGFVPNEQFF TGTGCCAGCGGGTTTGTTCCGAATGAGCAGTTCTTC
TRBJ2-7 TRBV5-1 TRBD1 many CASSLMGQGGYEQYF TGCGCCAGCAGCTTAATGGGACAGGGGGGCTACGAGCAGTACTTC
TRBJ1-5 TRBV20-1 TRBD1 once CSARARDSNQPQHF TGCAGTGCTAGAGCGAGGGACAGTAATCAGCCCCAGCATTTT
TRBJ2-1 TRBV12-3/TRBV12-4 TRBD2 NA CASSSSGGISYNEQFF TGTGCCAGCAGTTCTAGCGGGGGGATATCCTACAATGAGCAGTTCTTC
TRBJ2-7 TRBV27 TRBD1 NA CASSSFYGTGGVQPYEQYF TGTGCCAGCAGTTCATTCTACGGGACAGGGGGCGTCCAACCCTACGAGCAGTACTTC
TRBJ2-1 TRBV6-1 TRBD1 NA CASSELRDRAQFF TGTGCCAGCAGTGAGCTCCGGGACAGGGCACAGTTCTTC
TRBJ1-2 TRBV7-9 NA many CASSSAGDGYTF TGTGCCAGCAGCTCGGCAGGGGATGGCTACACCTTC
TRBJ2-1 TRBV20-1 TRBD1 NA CSASGTGLYNEQFF TGCAGTGCGTCCGGGACAGGGTTATACAATGAGCAGTTCTTC
TRBJ1-5 TRBV18 TRBD1 few CASSPEDRVTQPQHF TGTGCCAGCTCACCAGAGGACAGGGTAACCCAGCCCCAGCATTTT
TRBJ2-1 TRBV10-1 TRBD1 NA CASSESVTTGFKNEQFF TGCGCCAGCAGTGAGTCGGTGACGACAGGGTTTAAGAATGAGCAGTTCTTC
TRBJ2-6 TRBV23-1 NA NA CASSLNSGTFSSGANVLTF TGCGCCAGCAGTCTCAACTCCGGGACATTCAGCTCTGGGGCCAACGTCCTGACTTTC
TRBJ2-3 TRBV6-1 NA few CAIGTFTDTQYF TGTGCCATTGGGACTTTCACAGATACGCAGTATTTT
TRBJ2-3 TRBV24-1 TRBD1 NA CATSDNSGTGLADTQYF TGTGCCACCAGTGACAACTCCGGGACAGGGTTGGCAGATACGCAGTATTTT
TRBJ1-1 TRBV6-1 NA few CASRLFMNTEAFF TGTGCCAGCAGGCTGTTCATGAACACTGAAGCTTTCTTT